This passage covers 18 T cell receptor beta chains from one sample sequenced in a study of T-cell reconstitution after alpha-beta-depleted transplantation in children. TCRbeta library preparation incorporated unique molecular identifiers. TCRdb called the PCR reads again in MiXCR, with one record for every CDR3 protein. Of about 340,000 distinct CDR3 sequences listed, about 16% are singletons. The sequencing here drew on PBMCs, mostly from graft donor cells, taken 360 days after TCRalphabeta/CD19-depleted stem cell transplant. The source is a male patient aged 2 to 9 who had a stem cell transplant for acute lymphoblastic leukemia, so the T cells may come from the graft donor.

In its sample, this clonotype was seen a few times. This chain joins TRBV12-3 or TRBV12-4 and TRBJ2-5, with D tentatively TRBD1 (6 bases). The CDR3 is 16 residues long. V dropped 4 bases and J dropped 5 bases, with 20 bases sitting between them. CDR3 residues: CASSSNLGHSVETQYF. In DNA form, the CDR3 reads TGTGCCAGCAGTTCAAACTTGGGACACTCTGTGGAGACCCAGTACTTC.

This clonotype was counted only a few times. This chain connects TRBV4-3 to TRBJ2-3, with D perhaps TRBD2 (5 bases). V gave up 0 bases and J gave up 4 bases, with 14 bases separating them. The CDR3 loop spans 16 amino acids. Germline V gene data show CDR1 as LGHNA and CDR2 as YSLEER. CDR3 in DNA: TGCGCCAGCAGCCAAGATCTTACTAGGAACTCAGATACGCAGTATTTT. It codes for CASSQDLTRNSDTQYF.

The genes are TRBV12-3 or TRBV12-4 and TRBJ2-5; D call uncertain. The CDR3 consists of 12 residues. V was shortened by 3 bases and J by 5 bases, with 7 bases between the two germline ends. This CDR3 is CASSFQRETQYF. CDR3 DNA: TGTGCCAGCAGTTTCCAGAGGGAGACCCAGTACTTC.

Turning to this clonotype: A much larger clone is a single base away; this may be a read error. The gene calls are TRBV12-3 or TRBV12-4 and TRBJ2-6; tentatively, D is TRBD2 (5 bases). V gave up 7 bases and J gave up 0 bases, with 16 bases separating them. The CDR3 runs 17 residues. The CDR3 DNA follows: TGTGCCAGCACCCCGATAGCGATAGGCTCTGGGGCCAACGTCCTGACTTTC. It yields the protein CASTPIAIGSGANVLTF.

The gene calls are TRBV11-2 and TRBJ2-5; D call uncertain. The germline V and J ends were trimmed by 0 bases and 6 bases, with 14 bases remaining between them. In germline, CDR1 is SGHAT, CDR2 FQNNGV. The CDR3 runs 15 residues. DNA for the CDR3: TGTGCCAGCAGCTTAGATTTACGGCAGATGAAGACCCAGTACTTC. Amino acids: CASSLDLRQMKTQYF.

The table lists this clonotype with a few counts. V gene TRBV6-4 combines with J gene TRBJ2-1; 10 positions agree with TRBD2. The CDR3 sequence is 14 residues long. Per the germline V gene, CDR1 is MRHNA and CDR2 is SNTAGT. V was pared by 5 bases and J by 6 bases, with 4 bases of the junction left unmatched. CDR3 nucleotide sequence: TGTGCCAGCAGTACTAGCGGGGATGGCAATGAGCAGTTCTTC. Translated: CASSTSGDGNEQFF.

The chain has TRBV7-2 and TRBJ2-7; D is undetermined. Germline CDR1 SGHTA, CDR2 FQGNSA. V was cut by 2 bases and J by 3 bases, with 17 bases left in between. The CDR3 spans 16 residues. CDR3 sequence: CASSLIGRVSYYEQYF. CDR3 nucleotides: TGTGCCAGCAGCTTAATCGGTCGGGTCTCCTACTACGAGCAGTACTTC.

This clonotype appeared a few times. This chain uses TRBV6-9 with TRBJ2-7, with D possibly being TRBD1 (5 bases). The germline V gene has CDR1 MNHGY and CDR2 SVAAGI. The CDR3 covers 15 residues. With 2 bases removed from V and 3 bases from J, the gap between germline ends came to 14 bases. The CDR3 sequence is CASSYAPTVIYEQYF. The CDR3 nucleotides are TGTGCCAGCAGTTATGCCCCGACAGTGATCTACGAGCAGTACTTC.

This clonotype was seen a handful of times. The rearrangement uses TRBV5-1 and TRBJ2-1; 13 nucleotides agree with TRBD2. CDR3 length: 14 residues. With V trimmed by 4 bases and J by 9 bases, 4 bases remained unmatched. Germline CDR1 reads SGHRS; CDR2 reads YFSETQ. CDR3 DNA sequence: TGCGCCAGCAGCCTACTAGCGGGAGGGCCTGAGCAGTTCTTC. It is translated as CASSLLAGGPEQFF.

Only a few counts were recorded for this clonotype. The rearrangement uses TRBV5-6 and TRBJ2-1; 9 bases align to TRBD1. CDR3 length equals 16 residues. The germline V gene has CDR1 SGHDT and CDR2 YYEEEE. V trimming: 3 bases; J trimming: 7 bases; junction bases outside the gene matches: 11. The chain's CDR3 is CASSSPGDRVRNEQFF. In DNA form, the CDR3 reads TGTGCCAGCAGCTCTCCGGGGGACAGGGTAAGGAATGAGCAGTTCTTC.

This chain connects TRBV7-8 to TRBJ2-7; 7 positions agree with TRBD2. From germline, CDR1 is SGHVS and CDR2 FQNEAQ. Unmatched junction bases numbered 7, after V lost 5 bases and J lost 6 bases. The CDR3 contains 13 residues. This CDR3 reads CASSPGGGGEQYF. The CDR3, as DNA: TGTGCCAGCAGCCCCGGCGGGGGTGGCGAGCAGTACTTC.

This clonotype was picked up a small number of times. The CDR3 DNA reads as TGTGCCTGGAGTGGAATAGGGCAGTTCTTC. It codes for CAWSGIGQFF. This rearrangement joins TRBV30 to TRBJ2-1; D not certain. Germline-derived CDR1 and CDR2 are GTSNPN and SVGIG (reference sequence). The ends were cut back, 1 base at V and 12 bases at J, with 7 bases in the middle. The CDR3 contains 10 residues.

CDR3: CASTEDRTSTEAFF. Written as DNA, the CDR3 is TGTGCCAGCACCGAGGACAGGACCTCCACTGAAGCTTTCTTT. The chain couples TRBV27 to TRBJ1-1, with 7 positions matching TRBD1. This CDR3 contains 14 residues. V trimming: 7 bases; J trimming: 4 bases; junction bases outside the gene matches: 9. CDR1 is MNHEY, CDR2 SMNVEV, per germline (reference sequence).

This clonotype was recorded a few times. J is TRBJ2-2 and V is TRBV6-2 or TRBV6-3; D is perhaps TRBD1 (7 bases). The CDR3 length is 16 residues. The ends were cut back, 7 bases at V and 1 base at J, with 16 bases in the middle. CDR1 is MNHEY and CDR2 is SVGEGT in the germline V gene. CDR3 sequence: CASILRGAWNTGELFF. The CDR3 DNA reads TGTGCCAGCATCCTCAGGGGGGCTTGGAACACCGGGGAGCTGTTTTTT.

DNA for the CDR3: TGTGCCAGCAGTTTGCCGTTCTCGGCCCAGTACTTC. This encodes CASSLPFSAQYF. The chain combines TRBV12-3 or TRBV12-4 with TRBJ2-5; D not certain. The CDR3 spans 12 residues. Between the trimmed V and J ends, which lost 3 bases and 9 bases, there was a span of 11 bases.

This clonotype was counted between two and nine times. The CDR3 nucleotides are TGCGCCAGCAGACTAGCGGGTAACGATGAGCAGTTCTTC. Its translation: CASRLAGNDEQFF. The V gene is TRBV5-1, the J gene TRBJ2-1; 9 bases fit TRBD2. The CDR3 is 13 amino acids. V dropped 5 bases and J dropped 8; count of bases not matched to a gene: 5. From germline, CDR1 is SGHRS and CDR2 YFSETQ.

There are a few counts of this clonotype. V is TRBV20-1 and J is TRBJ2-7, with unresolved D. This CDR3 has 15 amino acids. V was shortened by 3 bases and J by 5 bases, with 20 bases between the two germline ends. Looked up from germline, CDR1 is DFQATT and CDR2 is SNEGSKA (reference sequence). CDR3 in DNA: TGCAGTGCTAGGGTTGGACCTATTAAGGTCAACGAGCAGTACTTC. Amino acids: CSARVGPIKVNEQYF.

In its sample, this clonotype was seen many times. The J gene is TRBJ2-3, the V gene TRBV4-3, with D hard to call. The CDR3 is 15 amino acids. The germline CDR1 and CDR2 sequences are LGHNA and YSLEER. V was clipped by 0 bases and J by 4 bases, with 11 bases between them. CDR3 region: CASSQESVRPDTQYF. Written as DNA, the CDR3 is TGCGCCAGCAGCCAAGAGTCCGTGAGGCCAGATACGCAGTATTTT.